This T cell receptor (beta chain) comes out of a study of T-cell reconstitution after alpha-beta-depleted transplantation in children. CDR1 and CDR2 from the germline V gene are SEHNR and FQNEAQ (reference sequence). V lost 3 bases to trimming and J lost 4 bases, with 3 bases between them. The CDR3 consists of 11 residues. Unique molecular identifiers were used to barcode this TCRbeta library. TCRdb redid the calling of the PCR reads with MiXCR, one entry per CDR3 protein. The sample has about 460,000 distinct CDR3 sequences; 9.5% to 12% are singletons. The TCR originated in a female patient between 2 and 15 years old who had a stem cell transplant for aplastic anemia, so the T cells may come from the graft donor. The material sequenced was PBMCs, mostly from graft donor cells, taken 180 days after TCRalphabeta/CD19-depleted stem cell transplant. This chain connects TRBV7-9 to TRBJ1-2; the D is unclear. The CDR3 spells CASSFGYGYTF. In DNA form, the CDR3 reads TGTGCCAGCAGCTTCGGCTATGGCTACACCTTC.